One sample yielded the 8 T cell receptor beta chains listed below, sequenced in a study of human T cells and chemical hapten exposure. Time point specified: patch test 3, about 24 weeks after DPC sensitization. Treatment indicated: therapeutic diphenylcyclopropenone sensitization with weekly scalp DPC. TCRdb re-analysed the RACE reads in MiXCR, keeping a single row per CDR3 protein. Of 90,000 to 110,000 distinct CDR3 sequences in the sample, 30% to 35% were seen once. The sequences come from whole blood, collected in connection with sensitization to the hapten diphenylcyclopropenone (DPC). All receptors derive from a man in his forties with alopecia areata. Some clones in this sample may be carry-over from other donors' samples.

Written as DNA, the CDR3 is TGTGCCAGCAGCCCCCACTGGACTAGCGATATAGGGACCCAGTACTTC. Protein sequence: CASSPHWTSDIGTQYF. The V call is TRBV11-2, the J call TRBJ2-5; 9 bases map to TRBD2. J was trimmed by 7 bases and V by 5 bases; bases with no gene match: 14. CDR1 is SGHAT and CDR2 is FQNNGV in the germline V gene. This CDR3 has 16 amino acids.

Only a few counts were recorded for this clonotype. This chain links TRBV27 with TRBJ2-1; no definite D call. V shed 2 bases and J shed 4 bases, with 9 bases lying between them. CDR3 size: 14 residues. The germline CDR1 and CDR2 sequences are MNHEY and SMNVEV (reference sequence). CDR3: CASSLAASYNEQFF. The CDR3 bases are TGTGCCAGCAGTTTAGCCGCGTCGTACAATGAGCAGTTCTTC.

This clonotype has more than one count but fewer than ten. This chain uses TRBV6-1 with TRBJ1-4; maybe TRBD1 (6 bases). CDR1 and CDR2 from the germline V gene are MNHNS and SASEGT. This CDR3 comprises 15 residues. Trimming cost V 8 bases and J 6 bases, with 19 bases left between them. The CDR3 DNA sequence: TGTGCCAGCCACGGACCTCGATCAGGGGATGAAAAACTGTTTTTT. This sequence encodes CASHGPRSGDEKLFF.

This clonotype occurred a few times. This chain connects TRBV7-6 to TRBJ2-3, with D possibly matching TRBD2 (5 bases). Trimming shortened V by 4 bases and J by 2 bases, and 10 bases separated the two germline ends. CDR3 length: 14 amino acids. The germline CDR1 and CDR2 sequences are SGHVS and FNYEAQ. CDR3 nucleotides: TGTGCCAGCAGCTCGACTACCCCCACAGATACGCAGTATTTT. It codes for CASSSTTPTDTQYF.

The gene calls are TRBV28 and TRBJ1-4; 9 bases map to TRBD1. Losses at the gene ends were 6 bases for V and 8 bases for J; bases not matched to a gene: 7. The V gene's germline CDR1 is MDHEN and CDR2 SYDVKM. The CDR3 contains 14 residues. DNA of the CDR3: TGTGCCAGCAGCTCCGGGACAGGGCGCGAAAAACTGTTTTTT. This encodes CASSSGTGREKLFF.

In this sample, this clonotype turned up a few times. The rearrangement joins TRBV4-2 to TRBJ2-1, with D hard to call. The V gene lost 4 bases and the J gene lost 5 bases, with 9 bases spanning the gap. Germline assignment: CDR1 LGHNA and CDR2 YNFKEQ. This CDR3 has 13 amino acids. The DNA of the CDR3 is TGTGCCAGCAGCCTTTGGTCCCACAATGAGCAGTTCTTC. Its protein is CASSLWSHNEQFF.

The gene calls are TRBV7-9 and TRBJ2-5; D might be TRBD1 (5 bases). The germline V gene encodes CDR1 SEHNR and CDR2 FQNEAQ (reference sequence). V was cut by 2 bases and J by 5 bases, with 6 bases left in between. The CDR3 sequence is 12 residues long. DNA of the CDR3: TGTGCCAGCAGCTTAAGGGGTGAGACCCAGTACTTC. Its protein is CASSLRGETQYF.

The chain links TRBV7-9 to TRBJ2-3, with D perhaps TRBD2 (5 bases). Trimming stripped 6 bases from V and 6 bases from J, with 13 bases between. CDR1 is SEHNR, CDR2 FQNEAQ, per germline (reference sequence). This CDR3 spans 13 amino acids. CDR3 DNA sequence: TGTGCCAGCAGTGTCGGGGAGAGCGATACGCAGTATTTT. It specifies CASSVGESDTQYF.